This T cell receptor (beta chain) originates from a study of post-analysis software for immune sequencing data. Study-wide context: Secondary progressive, relapsing-remitting and progressive-relapsing multiple sclerosis were among the included disease courses.

V lost 10 bases, J lost 1 base, and 14 bases lay in between. Germline CDR1 and CDR2: ENHRY and SYGVKD. This CDR3 is built from 14 residues. This clonotype was found many times. Antigen specificity is unknown. TCR beta libraries were prepared from cDNA with unique molecular identifiers. Approximately 0.5 million cDNA molecules were recovered from an input of 1 to 10 million T cells. MiXCR, applied by TCRdb to the PCR reads, yields one record per CDR3 protein. The sample holds about 200,000 distinct CDR3 sequences, over 25% seen once. Study-wide results and caveats: Same-batch samples co-clustered strongly by F measure. Significantly lower normalized Chao1 diversity was found in patients with multiple sclerosis relative to controls. Patients used about five TRBV segments, including TRBV5-6, TRBV5-1 and TRBV20-1, more often than controls.

The chain recombines TRBV10-3 with TRBJ2-1; D might be TRBD2 (6 bases). The source is a girl aged 2-17 years with multiple sclerosis. Sequencing used blood. The CDR3 DNA is TGTGCCACGACAACGGCGGGATCCTACAATGAGCAGTTCTTC. Its protein product is CATTTAGSYNEQFF.